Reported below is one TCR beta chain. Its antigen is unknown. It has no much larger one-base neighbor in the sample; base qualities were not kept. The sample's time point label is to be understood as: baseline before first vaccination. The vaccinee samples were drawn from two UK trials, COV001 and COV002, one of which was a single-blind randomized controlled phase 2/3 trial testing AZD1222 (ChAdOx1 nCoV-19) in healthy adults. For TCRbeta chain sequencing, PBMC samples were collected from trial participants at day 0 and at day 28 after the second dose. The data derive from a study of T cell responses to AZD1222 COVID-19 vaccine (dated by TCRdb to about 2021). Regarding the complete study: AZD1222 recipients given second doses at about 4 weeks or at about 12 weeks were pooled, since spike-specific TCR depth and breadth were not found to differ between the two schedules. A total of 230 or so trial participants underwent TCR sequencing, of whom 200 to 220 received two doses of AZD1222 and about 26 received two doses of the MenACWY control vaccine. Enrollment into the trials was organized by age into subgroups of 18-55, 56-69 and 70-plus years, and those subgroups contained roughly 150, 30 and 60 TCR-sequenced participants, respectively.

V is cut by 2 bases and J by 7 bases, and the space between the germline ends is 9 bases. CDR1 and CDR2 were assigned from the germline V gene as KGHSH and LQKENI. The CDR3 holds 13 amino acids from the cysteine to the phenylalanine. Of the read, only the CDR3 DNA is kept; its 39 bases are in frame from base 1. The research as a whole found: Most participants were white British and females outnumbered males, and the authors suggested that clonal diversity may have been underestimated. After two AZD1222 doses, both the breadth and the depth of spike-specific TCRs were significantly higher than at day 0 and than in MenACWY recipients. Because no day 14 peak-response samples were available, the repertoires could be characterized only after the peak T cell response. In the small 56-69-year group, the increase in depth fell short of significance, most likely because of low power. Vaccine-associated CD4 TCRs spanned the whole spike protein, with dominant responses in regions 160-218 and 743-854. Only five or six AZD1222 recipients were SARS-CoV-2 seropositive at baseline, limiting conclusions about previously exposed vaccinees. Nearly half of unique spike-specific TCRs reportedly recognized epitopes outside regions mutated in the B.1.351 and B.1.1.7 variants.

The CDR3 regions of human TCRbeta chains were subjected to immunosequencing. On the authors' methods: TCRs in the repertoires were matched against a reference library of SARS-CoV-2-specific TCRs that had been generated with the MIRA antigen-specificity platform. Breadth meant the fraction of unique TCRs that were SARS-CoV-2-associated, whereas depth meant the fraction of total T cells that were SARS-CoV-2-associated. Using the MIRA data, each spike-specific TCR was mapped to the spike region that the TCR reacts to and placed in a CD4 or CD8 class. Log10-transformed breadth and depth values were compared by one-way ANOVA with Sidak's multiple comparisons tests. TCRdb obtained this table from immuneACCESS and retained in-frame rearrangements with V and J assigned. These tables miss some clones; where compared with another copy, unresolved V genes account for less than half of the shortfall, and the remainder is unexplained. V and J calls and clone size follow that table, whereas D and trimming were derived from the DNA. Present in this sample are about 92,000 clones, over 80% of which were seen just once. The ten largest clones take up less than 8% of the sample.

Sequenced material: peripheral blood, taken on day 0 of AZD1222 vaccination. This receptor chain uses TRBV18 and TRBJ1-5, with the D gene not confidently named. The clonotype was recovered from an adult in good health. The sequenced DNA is TGTGCCAGCTCACCAGGGGATGGACAGCCCCAGCATTTT. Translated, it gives CASSPGDGQPQHF.